The T cell receptor beta chain described here comes from a study of blood T cell repertoires in COVID-19. In the original workflow: How many nucleated cells were present was estimated from reference gene primer amplification. Generated by immunoSEQ multiplex PCR, the TCRdb table keeps only in-frame clones and is missing some. V and J calls and clone size are those listed in that table; D and trimming were worked out from the DNA. The data contain hundreds of thousands of clones, 82% of them seen just once; the ten biggest clones take up 3.5% to 4%. From germline, CDR1 is SGHNT and CDR2 YYREEE (reference sequence). The CDR3 is 15 residues long. Trimming removed 3 bases from V and 6 bases from J, with 13 bases in between. This clone was detected once.

The specimen was peripheral blood. The source is a woman aged 80 or over with acute or convalescent COVID-19. J is TRBJ1-6 and V is TRBV5-4; a possible D gene is TRBD1 (6 bases). The chain's CDR3 is CASSWNQGTNSPLHF. The CDR3, as DNA: TGTGCCAGCAGCTGGAACCAGGGGACTAATTCACCCCTCCACTTT. Full variable domain (remainder filled in from reference TRBV5-4 and TRBJ1-6): ETGVTQSPTHLIKTRGQQVTLRCSSQSGHNTVSWYQQALGQGPQFIFQYYREEENGRGNFPPRFSGLQFPNYSSELNVNALELDDSALYLCASSWNQGTNSPLHFGNGTRLTVT.